Each of the 21 T cell receptor beta chains below was sequenced from the same sample in a study of blood T cell repertoires in COVID-19. Sequenced by immunoSEQ multiplex PCR; TCRdb stores in-frame clones only, minus some. The data show just under 350,000 clones, under 95% seen once. Input material: peripheral blood. The receptors stem from a woman aged 18-35 years who had recovered from COVID-19.

The V gene is TRBV7-9, the J gene TRBJ2-1, with 7 positions matching TRBD2. Germline CDR1 SEHNR, CDR2 FQNEAQ (reference sequence). The CDR3 runs to 16 residues. With V trimmed by 5 bases and J by 2 bases, 9 bases remained unmatched. The CDR3: CASSIQAGIAYNEQFF. DNA for the CDR3: TGTGCCAGCAGCATACAAGCGGGAATTGCCTACAATGAGCAGTTCTTC.

The chain joins TRBV11-3 to TRBJ1-2; D possibly corresponds to TRBD1 (6 bases). The CDR3 is made up of 16 amino acids. Per the germline V gene, CDR1 is SGHNT and CDR2 is YENEEA. Trimming shortened V by 1 base and J by 3 bases, and 15 bases separated the two germline ends. The CDR3 here is CASSLGERGPHYGYTF. The CDR3 nucleotides read TGTGCCAGCAGCTTAGGAGAGCGGGGGCCGCACTATGGCTACACCTTC.

The chain carries TRBV24-1 and TRBJ2-7, with 13 positions matching TRBD2. Germline V lookup: CDR1 KGHDR, CDR2 SFDVKD. With V trimmed by 11 bases and J by 4 bases, 7 bases remained unmatched. The CDR3 is 14 residues long. The CDR3 nucleotides are TGTGCCAAGCGGACTAGCGGGAGTTATTACGAGCAGTACGTC. Its translation is CAKRTSGSYYEQYV.

This clone was recorded once. The chain uses TRBV5-1 and TRBJ2-6; D not certain. CDR3 length: 15 residues. The V and J ends lost 4 bases and 1 base respectively, with 9 bases between them. Germline V gives CDR1 SGHRS, CDR2 YFSETQ. CDR3: CASSLGSSGANVLTF. In DNA form, the CDR3 reads TGCGCCAGCAGCCTCGGGTCTTCTGGGGCCAACGTCCTGACTTTC. Complete variable domain (other parts from reference TRBV5-1 and TRBJ2-6): KAGVTQTPRYLIKTRGQQVTLSCSPISGHRSVSWYQQTPGQGLQFLFEYFSETQRNKGNFPGRFSGRQFSNSRSEMNVSTLELGDSALYLCASSLGSSGANVLTFGAGSRLTVL.

This clone came up once. The chain links TRBV12-3 or TRBV12-4 to TRBJ1-1; the D is unclear. Trimming cost V 6 bases and J 1 base, with 9 bases left between them. The CDR3 is made up of 13 amino acids. The CDR3 protein is CASSHRQNTEAFF. The CDR3, as DNA: TGTGCCAGCAGCCACAGACAGAACACTGAAGCTTTCTTT.

The CDR3 protein is CASSGGAVSGEETQYF. The CDR3 coding sequence is TGTGCCAGCAGCGGGGGGGCTGTTAGCGGAGAAGAGACCCAGTACTTC. The rearrangement joins TRBV5-4 to TRBJ2-5, with a possible D match to TRBD2 (7 bases). Trimming removed 4 bases at V and 3 bases at J, with 19 bases between. Germline V lookup: CDR1 SGHNT, CDR2 YYREEE (reference sequence). This CDR3 spans 16 amino acids.

V and J are TRBV6-5 and TRBJ2-7, with D possibly matching TRBD1 (6 bases). Trimming took off 8 bases at V and 1 base at J, with 12 bases between the two ends. The germline gives CDR1 MNHEY, CDR2 SVGAGI. The CDR3 length is 13 residues. CDR3 region: CASSKQGSYEQYV. The CDR3 DNA sequence: TGTGCCAGCTCTAAGCAGGGGTCCTACGAGCAGTACGTC.

The genes are TRBV18 and TRBJ1-5; possibly TRBD1 for D (5 bases). The V and J ends lost 5 bases and 6 bases respectively, with 11 bases between them. CDR3 length equals 13 residues. Germline V CDR1 and CDR2: KGHSH, LQKENI. In DNA form, the CDR3 reads TGTGCCAGCTCATCGGGGGTCGGTCAGCCCCAGCATTTT. Translating gives CASSSGVGQPQHF.

The chain links TRBV2 to TRBJ2-3; D unresolved. The CDR3 extends over 16 amino acids. Germline CDR1 is SNHLY and CDR2 is FYNNEI. Deletions cut 5 bases from V and 0 bases from J, with 15 bases between. CDR3 coding DNA: TGTGCCAGCAGTTATCGACTGGAGACTAGCACAGATACGCAGTATTTT. Amino acids: CASSYRLETSTDTQYF.

This chain uses TRBV15 with TRBJ2-2; the match to TRBD1 covers 8 bases. Germline lookup yields CDR1 LNHNV and CDR2 YYDKDF (reference sequence). With 0 bases clipped from V and 5 bases from J, the junction kept 2 bases outside the gene matches. This CDR3 spans 15 amino acids. The CDR3 is CATSRDRQGTGELFF. The CDR3 DNA follows: TGTGCCACCAGCAGAGATCGACAGGGGACCGGGGAGCTGTTTTTT.

Concerning this clone: This sample also contains other DNA sequences that code for the same CDR3. This CDR3 is CASSVGQKNPQHF. The DNA of the CDR3 is TGTGCCAGCAGTGTAGGACAGAAGAACCCCCAGCATTTT. V usage is TRBV27 and J usage is TRBJ1-5; D may be TRBD1 (6 bases). From germline, CDR1 is MNHEY and CDR2 SMNVEV (reference sequence). The CDR3 sequence is 13 residues long. Trimming stripped 5 bases from V and 10 bases from J, with 15 bases between.

This chain connects TRBV5-6 to TRBJ1-1; no firm D call. Germline assignment: CDR1 SGHDT and CDR2 YYEEEE. This CDR3 has 15 amino acids. V lost 0 bases to trimming and J lost 2 bases, with 11 bases between them. CDR3 protein: CASSLEYELNTEAFF. DNA for the CDR3: TGTGCCAGCAGCTTGGAGTATGAGTTAAACACTGAAGCTTTCTTT.

The rearrangement uses TRBV5-4 and TRBJ2-1, with D possibly matching TRBD1 (6 bases). Germline assignment: CDR1 SGHNT and CDR2 YYREEE (reference sequence). The CDR3 length is 15 residues. Trimming took 3 bases from V and 6 from J, leaving 16 bases between them. The CDR3 DNA sequence: TGTGCCAGCAGCTCGGACAGTCTCAGTCTCAATGAGCAGTTCTTC. It translates to CASSSDSLSLNEQFF.

V gene TRBV7-9 combines with J gene TRBJ2-1, with TRBD2 identical over 14 bases. Unmatched junction bases numbered 0, after V lost 8 bases and J lost 6 bases. Germline V gives CDR1 SEHNR, CDR2 FQNEAQ (reference sequence). The CDR3 sequence is 13 residues long. CDR3 protein: CASGTSGSNEQFF. CDR3 bases: TGTGCCAGCGGGACTAGCGGGAGCAATGAGCAGTTCTTC. Full variable domain (outside the CDR3, taken from reference TRBV7-9 and TRBJ2-1): DTGVSQNPRHKITKRGQNVTFRCDPISEHNRLYWYRQTLGQGPEFLTYFQNEAQLEKSRLLSDRFSAERPKGSFSTLEIQRTEQGDSAMYLCASGTSGSNEQFFGPGTRLTVL.

The rearrangement links TRBV9 to TRBJ2-1; 8 positions agree with TRBD1. The CDR3 runs 19 residues. Germline values: CDR1 SGDLS, CDR2 YYNGEE. The J segment lost 5 bases and the V segment lost 4 bases, leaving 20 bases of the junction unmatched. The CDR3 here is CASSPSPTQGGLPHNEQFF. CDR3 sequence (DNA): TGTGCCAGCAGCCCGAGTCCGACACAGGGGGGACTCCCTCACAATGAGCAGTTCTTC. Drawing the rest from reference TRBV9 and TRBJ2-1, the complete variable domain is DSGVTQTPKHLITATGQRVTLRCSPRSGDLSVYWYQQSLDQGLQFLIQYYNGEERAKGNILERFSAQQFPDLHSELNLSSLELGDSALYFCASSPSPTQGGLPHNEQFFGPGTRLTVL.

This clone is a singleton in its sample. The chain is built from TRBV24-1 and TRBJ1-4, with TRBD1 matching 9 bases. The CDR3 has 14 amino acids. CDR1 is KGHDR and CDR2 is SFDVKD in the germline V gene. J lost 11 bases, V lost 4 bases, and 7 bases had no gene match. For the CDR3, the DNA is TGTGCCACCAGTGACCATGGGACAGGGCAGAAACTGTTTTTT. The encoded protein is CATSDHGTGQKLFF.

The chain links TRBV7-2 to TRBJ2-3; 10 positions agree with TRBD1. Germline CDR1 is SGHTA and CDR2 is FQGNSA. The J segment lost 5 bases and the V segment lost 2 bases, leaving 10 bases of the junction unmatched. The CDR3 spans 17 residues. CDR3 in amino acids: CASSLTGTGDSKDTQYF. In nucleotides, the CDR3 is TGTGCCAGCAGCTTAACCGGGACAGGGGATTCTAAAGATACGCAGTATTTT.

The chain uses TRBV10-1 and TRBJ2-1, with TRBD2 matching over 10 bases. The J segment lost 4 bases and the V segment lost 5 bases, leaving 8 bases of the junction unmatched. Germline V gene data show CDR1 as WNHNN and CDR2 as SYGVQD (reference sequence). This CDR3 spans 16 amino acids. CDR3 DNA: TGCGCCAGCAGTCTTCTAGCGGGAGCGGCTTACAATGAGCAGTTCTTC. This sequence encodes CASSLLAGAAYNEQFF.

The chain uses TRBV11-2 and TRBJ2-1; 13 bases align to TRBD2. J lost 4 bases, V lost 4 bases, and 10 bases had no gene match. The CDR3 totals 18 residues. Germline V gene data show CDR1 as SGHAT and CDR2 as FQNNGV. CDR3 region: CASSSQWTSGSNYNEQFF. DNA of the CDR3: TGTGCCAGCAGCTCCCAATGGACTAGCGGGAGTAATTACAATGAGCAGTTCTTC.

This chain joins TRBV6-2 or TRBV6-3 and TRBJ2-7; TRBD2 matches at 10 bases. Trimming removed 5 bases from V and 3 bases from J; junction bases left unmatched: 7. The CDR3 runs 15 residues. Germline CDR1 MNHEY, CDR2 SVGEGT. The CDR3 nucleotides are TGTGCCAGCAGTGGGGGACTAGCGTCACTCTACGAGCAGTACGTC. Translation gives CASSGGLASLYEQYV.

The chain is built from TRBV2 and TRBJ1-2, with TRBD1 identical over 9 bases. Germline lookup yields CDR1 SNHLY and CDR2 FYNNEI. The V gene end was trimmed by 9 bases and the J gene end by 3 bases; junction bases not matched to a gene: 2. This CDR3 region has 12 residues. The CDR3 DNA follows: TGTGCCAGTGGGACAGGGTACTATGGCTACACCTTC. Encoded protein: CASGTGYYGYTF.